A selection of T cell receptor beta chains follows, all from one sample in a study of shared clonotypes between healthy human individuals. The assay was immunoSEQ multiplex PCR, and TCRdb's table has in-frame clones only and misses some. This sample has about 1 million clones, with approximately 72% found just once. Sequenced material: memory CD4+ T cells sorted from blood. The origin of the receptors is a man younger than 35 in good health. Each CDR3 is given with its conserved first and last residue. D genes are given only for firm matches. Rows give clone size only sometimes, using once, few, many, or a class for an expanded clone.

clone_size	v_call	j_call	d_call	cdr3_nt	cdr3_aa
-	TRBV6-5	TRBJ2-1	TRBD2	TGTGCCAGCAATCGAGGACTAGCGGGTTACAATGAGCAGTTCTTC	CASNRGLAGYNEQFF
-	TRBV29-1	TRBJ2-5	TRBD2	TGCGCAGGGGTTCTTGGCGGGAGGGACCAAGAGACCCAGTACTTC	CAGVLGGRDQETQYF
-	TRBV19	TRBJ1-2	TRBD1	TGTGCCAGTAGTGTACCTGGGACAGGGATCTATGGCTACACCTTC	CASSVPGTGIYGYTF
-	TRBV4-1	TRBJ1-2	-	TGCGCCAGCAGCCAAGGACAGGTTGCTAACTATGGCTACACCTTC	CASSQGQVANYGYTF
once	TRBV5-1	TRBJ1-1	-	TGCGCCAGCAGCTTGGACGAGAGACTGAACACTGAAGCTTTCTTT	CASSLDERLNTEAFF
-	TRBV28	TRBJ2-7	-	TGTGCCAGCAGACGTCCTAGCTCCTACGAGCAGTACTTC	CASRRPSSYEQYF
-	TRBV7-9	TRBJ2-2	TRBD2	TGTGCCAGCAGCTTAAAGCGGGGCACCGGGGAGCTGTTTTTT	CASSLKRGTGELFF
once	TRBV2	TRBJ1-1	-	TGTGCCAGCAATGATTTGGGACACCTGTACACTGAAGCTTTCTTT	CASNDLGHLYTEAFF
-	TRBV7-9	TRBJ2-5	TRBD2	TGTGCCAGCAGCTACGGGACTAGCGGGGGGGCGGAGACCCAGTACTTC	CASSYGTSGGAETQYF
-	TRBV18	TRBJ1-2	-	TGTGCCAGCTCACCGGGCAGGGGCTATGGCTACACCTTC	CASSPGRGYGYTF
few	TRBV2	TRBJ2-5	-	TGTGCCAGCAGTGAATCGGGCCTCGACGGGGAGACCCAGTACTTC	CASSESGLDGETQYF
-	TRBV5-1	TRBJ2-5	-	TGCGCCAGCAGCTGGGACCAAGAGACCCAGTACTTC	CASSWDQETQYF
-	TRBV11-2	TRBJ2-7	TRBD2	TGTGCCAGCAGCCAGGGACTAGAAAGAGACGAGCAGTACTTC	CASSQGLERDEQYF
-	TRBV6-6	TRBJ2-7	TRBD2	TGTGCCAGCAGGGAAAATCTAGCGGGCCTTTTCGAGCAGTACTTC	CASRENLAGLFEQYF
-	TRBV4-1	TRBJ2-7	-	TGCGCCAGCAGCCAAGGGCCCGACATATACTCCTACGAGCAGTACTTC	CASSQGPDIYSYEQYF
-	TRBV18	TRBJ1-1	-	TGTGCCAGCTCACCAATTGTAGGACAGACAAACACTGAAGCTTTCTTT	CASSPIVGQTNTEAFF
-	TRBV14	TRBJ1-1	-	TGTGCCAGCAGCAGCCGACCAAACACTGAAGCTTTCTTT	CASSSRPNTEAFF
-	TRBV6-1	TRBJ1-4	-	TGTGCCAGCAGTGACCTCGGACAGAAGAATAATGAAAAACTGTTTTTT	CASSDLGQKNNEKLFF
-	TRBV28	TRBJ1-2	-	TGTGCCAGCAGTTCGGTGGAGTTGGCAGCCGGCTACACCTTC	CASSSVELAAGYTF
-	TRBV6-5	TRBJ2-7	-	TGTGCCAGCAGTTACAGAAACGAGCAGTACTTC	CASSYRNEQYF
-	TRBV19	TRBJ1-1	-	TGTGCCAGTAGTACCACAGGGAACACTGAAGCTTTCTTT	CASSTTGNTEAFF
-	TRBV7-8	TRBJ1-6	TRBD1	TGTGCCAGCAGCCCACAGACAGGGACCAATCGATTGAGTCCCCTCCACTTT	CASSPQTGTNRLSPLHF
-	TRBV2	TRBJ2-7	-	TGTGCCAGCAGCTTAGACAGCTCCTCCTACGAGCAGTACTTC	CASSLDSSSYEQYF
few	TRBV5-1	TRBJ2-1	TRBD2	TGCGCCAGCAGCTTACGGGAGGCTTACAATGAGCAGTTCTTC	CASSLREAYNEQFF
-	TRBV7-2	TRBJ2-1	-	TGTGCCAGCAGCTTAGAAGGTGGTAGGAATGAGCAGTTCTTC	CASSLEGGRNEQFF
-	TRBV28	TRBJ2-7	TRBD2	TGTGCCAGCAGTTCCCCGACTAGCGGGGTTGTCGAGCAGTACTTC	CASSSPTSGVVEQYF
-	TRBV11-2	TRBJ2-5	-	TGTGCCAGCAGCTTATCAAGGGGGGCTAGCGAGTACCAAGAGACCCAGTACTTC	CASSLSRGASEYQETQYF
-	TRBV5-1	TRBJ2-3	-	TGCGCCAGCAGCTTGGAAGGGGCCCTAAGGGATACGCAGTATTTT	CASSLEGALRDTQYF
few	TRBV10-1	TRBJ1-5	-	TGCGCCAGCAGTCAGGATAATCAGCCCCAGCATTTT	CASSQDNQPQHF
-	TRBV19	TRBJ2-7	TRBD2	TGTGCCAGTCGAAGGACTAGCGGAACCTACGAGCAGTACTTC	CASRRTSGTYEQYF
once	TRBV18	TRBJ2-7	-	TGTGCCAGCTCGGTGGCAGGGGGACTTACCCAGCAGTACTTC	CASSVAGGLTQQYF
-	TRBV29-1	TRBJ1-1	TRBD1	TGCAGCGTCCATCCCGGGACAGGGACGACCACTGAAGCTTTCTTT	CSVHPGTGTTTEAFF
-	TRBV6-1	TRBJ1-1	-	TGTGCCAGCAGTGATAGATACTCTGAGGCTTTCTTT	CASSDRYSEAFF
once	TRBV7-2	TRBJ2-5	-	TGTGCCAGCAGCTACTGGACGGGCGAACAAGAGACCCAGTACTTC	CASSYWTGEQETQYF
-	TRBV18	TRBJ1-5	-	TGTGCCAGCTCACCGGCAGGGCCTACTGGCAATCAGCCCCAGCATTTT	CASSPAGPTGNQPQHF
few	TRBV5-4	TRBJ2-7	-	TGTGCCAGCAGCCACGGACAGACCTACGAGCAGTACTTC	CASSHGQTYEQYF
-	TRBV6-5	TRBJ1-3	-	TGTGCCAGCAGTTTACAGGGACTCAGCTCTGGAAACACCATATATTTT	CASSLQGLSSGNTIYF
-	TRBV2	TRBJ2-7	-	TGTGCCAGCAGTCAGGGACCCCCGTCGTACGAGCAGTACTTC	CASSQGPPSYEQYF
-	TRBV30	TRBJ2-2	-	TGTGCCTGGGCAGGGGGGAGAAACACCGGGGAGCTGTTTTTT	CAWAGGRNTGELFF
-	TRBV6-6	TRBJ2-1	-	TGTGCCAGCAGTACAAACATAGCTGGTGAGCAGTTCTTC	CASSTNIAGEQFF